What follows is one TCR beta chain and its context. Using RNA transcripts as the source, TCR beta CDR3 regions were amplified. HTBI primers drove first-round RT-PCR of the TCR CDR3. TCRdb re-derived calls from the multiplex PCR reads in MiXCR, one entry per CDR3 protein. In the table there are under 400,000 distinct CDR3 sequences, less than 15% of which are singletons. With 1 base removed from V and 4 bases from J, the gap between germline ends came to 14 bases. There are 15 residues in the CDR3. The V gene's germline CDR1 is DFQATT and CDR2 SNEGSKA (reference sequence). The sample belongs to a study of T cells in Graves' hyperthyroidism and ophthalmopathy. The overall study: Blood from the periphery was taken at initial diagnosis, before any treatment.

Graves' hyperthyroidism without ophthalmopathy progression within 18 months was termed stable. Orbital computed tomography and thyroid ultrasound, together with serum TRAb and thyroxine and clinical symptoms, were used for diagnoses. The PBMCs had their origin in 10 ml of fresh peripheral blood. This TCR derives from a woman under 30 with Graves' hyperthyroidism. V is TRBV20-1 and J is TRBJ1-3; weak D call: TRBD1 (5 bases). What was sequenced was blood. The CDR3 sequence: CSARGAGGEGNTIYF. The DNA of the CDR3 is TGCAGTGCTAGAGGGGCGGGGGGGGAAGGAAACACCATATATTTT.